The sequence of this TCR beta chain was determined in a study of regulatory T cells in long-lasting Graves disease. The time point: persistent/refractory GD, antithyroid drugs over 5 years with positive TRAb. PBMC-derived RNA was used for the TCR library. The patients were drawn from one endocrinology department in Xi'an, China. As to this clonotype: Its specificity is unknown.

Arm-PCR of CDR3 regions with iRepertoire HTBI primers generated TCR beta libraries. One entry per CDR3 protein results from TCRdb running MiXCR on the multiplex PCR reads. The table records fewer than 400,000 distinct CDR3 sequences, 20% of them present only once. General observations from the study: There were preferences for TRBV28, TRBJ1-2 and TRBJ2-5 in persistent disease. Accuracy might have suffered from few samples. Relative to new patients (under 1,000), persistent patients exhibited greater sharing of public clonotypes (about 3,000).

CDR3 size: 19 residues. V was pared by 0 bases and J by 1 base, with 21 bases between. The V gene's germline CDR1 is MNHEY and CDR2 SMNVEV (reference sequence). The sequence came from a female donor with Graves disease. The chain couples TRBV27 to TRBJ1-2; D remains ambiguous. Sequenced here: peripheral blood mononuclear cells (PBMCs), sampled when the disease was refractory, from a patient treated with antithyroid drugs. In DNA, the CDR3 is TGTGCCAGCAGTTTATCGGAAGGGTCGGTCAGAAGAGATAACTATGGCTACACCTTC. Its translation: CASSLSEGSVRRDNYGYTF.